These T cell receptor beta chains were read from a single sample in a study of blood T cells in healthy people across ages. TCRdb processed the 5' RACE reads anew with MiXCR; each CDR3 protein has one entry. This sample has under 2 million distinct CDR3 sequences; around 36% occur once, and the top ten carry about 10%. The sequenced sample consisted of blood. The receptors were gathered from a woman in her 30s in good health. CDR3s include the opening cysteine and the closing phenylalanine or tryptophan. The D gene is left open where the match is weak. Only some rows state a clone size, as once, few, many or a class for expanded clones.

few	.	TRBJ2-4	TRBV9	TGTGCCAGCAGCGTTGCCCCCTCGGGACCCGAAAACATTCAGTACTTC	CASSVAPSGPENIQYF
.	.	TRBJ1-2	TRBV5-1	TGCGCCAGCAGTGGGAGTCACTATGGCTACACCTTC	CASSGSHYGYTF
.	TRBD2	TRBJ2-3	TRBV7-9	TGTGCCAGCAGCTTTCAGACTAGCAGCACAGATACGCAGTATTTT	CASSFQTSSTDTQYF
few	TRBD1	TRBJ2-7	TRBV7-9	TGTGCCAGCAGCTCCCCTACCGGGACAGGGCCTTACGAGCAGTACTTC	CASSSPTGTGPYEQYF
few	.	TRBJ1-2	TRBV4-1	TGCGCCAGCAGCGCCCGGGACAAGGGCTATGGCTACACCTTC	CASSARDKGYGYTF
many	.	TRBJ2-3	TRBV24-1	TGTGCCACCAGTGCGTCCGGCCAGGAGACAGATACGCAGTATTTT	CATSASGQETDTQYF
.	TRBD2	TRBJ2-1	TRBV6-5	TGTGCCAGCAGCTACCTAACTAGCGGGGGGGCACATGAGCAGTTCTTC	CASSYLTSGGAHEQFF
many	.	TRBJ2-3	TRBV7-2	TGTGCCAGCAGCTTGACCCCCTTAGGGGATACGCAGTATTTT	CASSLTPLGDTQYF
.	.	TRBJ2-5	TRBV20-1	TGCAGTGCTAGAGAGGGTGGAACGGCCCAGTACTTC	CSAREGGTAQYF
.	.	TRBJ2-1	TRBV12-3/TRBV12-4	TGTGCCAACAGCCCTGGGGCCAGCCCCGGGGGTGAGCAGTTCTTC	CANSPGASPGGEQFF
many	.	TRBJ1-6	TRBV6-2/TRBV6-3	TGTGCCAGCAGTTACCGGAGCTCCTATAATTCACCCCTCCACTTT	CASSYRSSYNSPLHF
.	.	TRBJ2-1	TRBV20-1	TGCAGTGCTAGAGGAAACGCCAATGAGCAGTTCTTC	CSARGNANEQFF
.	.	TRBJ1-5	TRBV20-1	TGCAGTGCCCGTCGGGGTCATCAGCCCCAGCATTTT	CSARRGHQPQHF
.	TRBD2	TRBJ2-2	TRBV20-1	TGCAGTGCTAGCGGGGGGGCCGTCACCGGGGAGCTGTTTTTT	CSASGGAVTGELFF
many	.	TRBJ2-6	TRBV6-2/TRBV6-3	TGTGCCAGCGGCCGTTCCCCTGGGGCCAACGTCCTGACTTTC	CASGRSPGANVLTF
.	.	TRBJ2-7	TRBV2	TGTGCCAGCAGGGTGGCCCGGCAGTACGAGCAGTACTTC	CASRVARQYEQYF